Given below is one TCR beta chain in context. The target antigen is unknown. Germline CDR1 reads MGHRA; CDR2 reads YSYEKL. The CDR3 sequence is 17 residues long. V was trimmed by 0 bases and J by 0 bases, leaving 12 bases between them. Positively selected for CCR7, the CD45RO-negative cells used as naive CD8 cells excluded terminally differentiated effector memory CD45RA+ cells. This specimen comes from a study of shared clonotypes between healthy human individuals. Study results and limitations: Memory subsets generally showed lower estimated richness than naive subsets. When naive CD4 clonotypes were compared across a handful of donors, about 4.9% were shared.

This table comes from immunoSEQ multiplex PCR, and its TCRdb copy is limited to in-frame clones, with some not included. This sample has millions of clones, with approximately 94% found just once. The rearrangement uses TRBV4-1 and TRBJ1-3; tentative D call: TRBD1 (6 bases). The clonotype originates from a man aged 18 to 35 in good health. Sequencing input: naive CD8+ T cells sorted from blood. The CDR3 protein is CASSQDFGGPSGNTIYF. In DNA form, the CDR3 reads TGCGCCAGCAGCCAAGATTTTGGGGGGCCCTCTGGAAACACCATATATTTT.